This T cell receptor (beta chain) was captured in a study of human T cells and chemical hapten exposure. The germline V gene has CDR1 SGHNT and CDR2 YYREEE (reference sequence). J was trimmed by 0 bases and V by 4 bases; bases with no gene match: 3. The CDR3 extends over 15 amino acids. TCRdb ran MiXCR on the RACE reads and lists one entry per CDR3 protein. The sample contains about 380,000 distinct CDR3 sequences, more than 4.5% of which appear only once. Documented time point: pre-sensitization, week 0. Treatment: therapeutic diphenylcyclopropenone sensitization with weekly scalp DPC. General study points: Expanded TCRs produced significantly more large CDR3 similarity clusters than controls did.

This clonotype was recorded many times. Its antigen remains unidentified. The specimen was whole blood, collected in connection with sensitization to the hapten diphenylcyclopropenone (DPC). The clonotype originates from a woman aged 45-59 years with alopecia areata. Some clones in this sample may be carry-over from other donors' samples. This chain joins TRBV5-4 and TRBJ1-4; 7 bases map to TRBD1. The CDR3 protein is CASSAGQATNEKLFF. The CDR3 region has the DNA TGTGCCAGCAGCGCCGGACAGGCAACTAATGAAAAACTGTTTTTT.